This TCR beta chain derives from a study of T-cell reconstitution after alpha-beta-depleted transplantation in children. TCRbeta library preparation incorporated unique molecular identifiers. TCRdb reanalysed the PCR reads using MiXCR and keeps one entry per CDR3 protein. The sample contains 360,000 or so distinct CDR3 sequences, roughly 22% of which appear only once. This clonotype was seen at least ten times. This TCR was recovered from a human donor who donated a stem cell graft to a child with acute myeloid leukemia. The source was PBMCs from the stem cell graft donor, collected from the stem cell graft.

For the CDR3, the DNA is TGCAGCGTACGACAGGGAGGGGACACTGAAGCTTTCTTT. As protein: CSVRQGGDTEAFF. The J gene is TRBJ1-1, the V gene TRBV29-1; 7 bases map to TRBD1. Germline CDR1 and CDR2: SQVTM and ANQGSEA. Trimming removed 6 bases from V and 3 bases from J; junction bases left unmatched: 7. This CDR3 is built from 13 residues.